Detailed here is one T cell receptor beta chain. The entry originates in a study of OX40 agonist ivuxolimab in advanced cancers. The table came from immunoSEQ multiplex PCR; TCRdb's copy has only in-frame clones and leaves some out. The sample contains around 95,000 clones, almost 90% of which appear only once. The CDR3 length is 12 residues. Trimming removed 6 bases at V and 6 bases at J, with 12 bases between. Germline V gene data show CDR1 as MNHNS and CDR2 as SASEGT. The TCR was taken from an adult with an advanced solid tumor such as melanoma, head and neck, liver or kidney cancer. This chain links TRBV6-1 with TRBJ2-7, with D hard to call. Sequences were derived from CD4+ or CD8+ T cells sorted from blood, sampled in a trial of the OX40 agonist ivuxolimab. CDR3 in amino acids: CASRTVVGEQYF. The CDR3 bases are TGTGCCAGCAGAACAGTGGTGGGCGAGCAGTACTTC.